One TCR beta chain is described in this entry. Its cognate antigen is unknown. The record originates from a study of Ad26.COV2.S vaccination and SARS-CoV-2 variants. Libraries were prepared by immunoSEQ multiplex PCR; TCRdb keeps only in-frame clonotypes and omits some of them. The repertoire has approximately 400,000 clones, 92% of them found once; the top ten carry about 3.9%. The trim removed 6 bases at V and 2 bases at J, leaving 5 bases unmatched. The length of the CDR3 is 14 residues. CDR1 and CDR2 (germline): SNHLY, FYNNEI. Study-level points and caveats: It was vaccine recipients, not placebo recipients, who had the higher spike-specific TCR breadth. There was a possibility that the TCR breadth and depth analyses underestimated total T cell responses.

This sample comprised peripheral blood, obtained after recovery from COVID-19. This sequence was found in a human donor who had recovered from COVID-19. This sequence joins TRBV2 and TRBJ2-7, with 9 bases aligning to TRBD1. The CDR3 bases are TGTGCCAGCAGCTGGGGACAGGGAACCTACGAGCAGTACTTC. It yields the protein CASSWGQGTYEQYF. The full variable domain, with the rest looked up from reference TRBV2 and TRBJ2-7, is EPEVTQTPSHQVTQMGQEVILRCVPISNHLYFYWYRQILGQKVEFLVSFYNNEISEKSEIFDDQFSVERPDGSNFTLKIRSTKLEDSAMYFCASSWGQGTYEQYFGPGTRLTVT.